This TCR beta chain was captured in a study of shared clonotypes between healthy human individuals (dated by TCRdb to the early 2020s). Background on the whole study: The cohort comprised two women and a few men aged 18 to 49 years. To estimate repertoire size and how much clonotype sharing occurs between individuals, the study deeply sequenced the blood TCR repertoires of 4 to 6 healthy adults. Each donor's leukapheresis produced roughly between roughly 0.85 and 9 billion PBMCs. To increase sequencing depth and limit assay-specific biases, different laboratories used diverse techniques to prepare libraries and sequence TCR repertoires.

What the authors observed across the whole study: Sampling was restricted to blood, and TCR repertoires in tissues likely differ from the TCR repertoires found in blood. Based on pairwise subsampling, the degree of clonotype sharing among donors was expected to be affected by sequencing depth. The genetic and exposure-history diversity represented was limited by the small number of donors.

The donors were healthy, HIV-negative adults with no recently reported acute infections or vaccinations. Only Caucasian adults living in Nashville, Tennessee, USA were represented among the donors. For unsorted samples, roughly 90 million PBMCs were counted, and genomic DNA was extracted using the QIAamp DNA Blood Mini kit. After blood collection by leukapheresis, PBMCs were isolated using Ficoll-Histopaque density gradient centrifugation and then cryopreserved in the vapor phase of liquid nitrogen. CDR1 and CDR2 are drawn from the germline V gene: SNHLY, FYNNEI. Its CDR3 holds 16 amino acids, cysteine through phenylalanine. Just the 48-base CDR3 DNA is kept, in frame starting at base 1. Ends trimmed: V by 1 base, J by 2 bases; bases unmatched to a gene: 1. On this clone: Its specific antigen is unknown. No much larger clone exists at a distance of one base, and base qualities are not known.

TCR CDR3 regions were amplified from genomic DNA by multiplex PCR using the deep immunoSEQ assay. Extracted genomic DNA from each cell subset was distributed evenly across all wells of several immunoSEQ 96-well plates, and each plate was treated as a replicate. For unsorted PBMC, each replicate PCR was loaded with roughly 330 ng genomic DNA, equivalent to 30,000 or so T cell genomes. Genomic DNA from unsorted PBMC was sequenced over ten immunoSEQ deep assay plates. Purified libraries were measured with a Qubit 3.0 fluorometer, size-checked on a Bioanalyzer 2100, and measured again with the KAPA Library Quantification kit. Each immunoSEQ 96-well plate was sequenced on its own single-read 150-cycle Illumina NextSeq 550 flow cell. The original methods were these. Because only junctional sequences without quality scores were contained in the immunoSEQ output, filtering matching that applied to full-length reads could not be performed. To assign V/J genes and CDR3, sequences were annotated against IMGT germline references using PyIR, a Python wrapper for IgBLAST v1.9. Reads were filtered out if the reads had weak V/J assignments (E-value above 1e-6), no CDR3, stop codons, out-of-frame junctions, or ambiguous translated residues. V3J clonotypes were defined by identical inferred V gene, J gene, and CDR3 amino acid sequence. To compute the percentage overlap between repertoires, the number of shared unique clonotypes was divided by the size of the smaller repertoire. Repertoire richness was assessed with RTK rarefaction, the Chao1 estimator, and Recon v2.1 estimates of unobserved clonotypes. Here the immuneACCESS table is served through TCRdb, limited to in-frame sequences with V and J called. Missing clones are a known gap in these copies; in checked studies unresolved V genes cover under half, and the rest lacks a known reason. For V, J and clone size, that table is used; D and trimming come from the DNA. This sample holds roughly 500,000 clones; approximately 82% were observed only once. The ten largest clones add up to about 11% of the sample.

The TCR comes from a woman in her thirties or forties in good health. Some clones in this sample may be carry-over from other donors' samples. The source material was PBMCs. Recombination joined TRBV2 with TRBJ2-1; a stretch of 11 junction bases matches TRBD2. The CDR3 protein is CASSEEGLAAYNEQFF. The sequence in DNA is TGTGCCAGCAGTGAAGAGGGACTAGCGGCCTACAATGAGCAGTTCTTC.